The following is a T cell receptor (beta chain) sequence with its context. The clone's antigen remains unknown. The record has no base qualities; no much larger clone is one base away. The sample carries other DNA sequences with the same CDR3. The Quick-DNA Microprep Kit was used to extract genomic DNA from the sorted cells. Amplification of TCRbeta DNA was done with the immunoSEQ hsTCRbeta kit, following the protocol from the manufacturer. TCRbeta libraries were sequenced on an Illumina MiSeq instrument. In the authors' own workflow: Removing out-of-frame sequences left 2,204,828 distinct TCRbeta sequences, an average of around 67,000 per individual. Two values were used to score each individual: the count of some 150 previously reported CMV-associated TCRbeta sequences and the total count of productive distinct TCRbeta sequences. A beta-binomial model was reimplemented in Python, and scikit-learn random forests with default parameters were trained on data from the US cohort. Classifier performance on the Belgian cohort was summarized as median AUC with percentile confidence intervals calculated over 10,000 bootstrap iterations. TCRdb obtained this table from immuneACCESS and retained in-frame rearrangements with V and J assigned. These tables miss some clones; where compared with another copy, unresolved V genes account for less than half of the shortfall, and the remainder is unexplained. V, J and clone size are those of that table, while D and trimming were read from the DNA. Recorded for this sample are over 60,000 clones; 75% to 90% of them occurred a single time. The ten largest make up about 1% of the sample.

Deletion took 4 bases off V and 1 base off J, with a span of 7 bases between the germline ends. Reading the germline V gene gives CDR1 KGHSH and CDR2 LQKENI. Including the terminal cysteine and phenylalanine, the CDR3 comprises 13 residues. Here the CDR3 DNA is all that survives: 39 bases in frame from base 1. This sample is part of a study of memory CD4+ T cells and cytomegalovirus serostatus (dated by TCRdb to about 2019). With respect to the entire study: A total of some 35 healthy Belgian adults, of whom 9 were CMV seropositive and about 25 were CMV seronegative, were included in the cohort. The study sequenced CD4+ memory TCRbeta repertoires of a Belgian cohort with known cytomegalovirus serostatus to replicate a published TCR-based CMV serostatus classifier. Results the study describes overall, beyond this receptor: For predicting CMV serostatus, the median bootstrapped AUC was roughly 0.95 using the original framework and approximately 0.9 using a US-trained random forest. Of roughly 170 previously reported CMV-associated TCRbeta sequences, 60 to 85 appeared in the CD4+ memory repertoires, each in one to five individuals. Only CD4+CD45RO+ memory cells were sequenced, unlike the original study, which covered naive and memory CD4+ and CD8+ populations. The original-framework classifier achieved a median bootstrapped AUC of about 0.94 with a 95% CI of 0.76-1.00 on the Belgian cohort. The results were read as suggesting that the CMV-associated TCR signature is, for the most part, present in the CD4+ memory repertoire.

A FACSAria II was used to sort memory CD4+ T cells, defined as single viable CD3+CD4+CD8-CD45RO+ cells. CMV serostatus was determined using a Roche Elecsys assay that detects serum IgG against CMV pp150, pp28, p38 and p52. Following thawing, total CD4+ T cells were enriched through positive selection using CD4 magnetic microbeads. Samples originated from another study that specifically interrogated the CD4+ T cell memory repertoire. Following standard operating procedures, peripheral blood mononuclear cells were isolated and cryopreserved, while serum was kept at -80 degrees C. The staining relied on CD3-PerCP (BW264/56), CD4-APC (RPA-T4), CD45RO-PE (UCHT1) and CD8-Pacific Orange (3B5) antibodies, and Sytox blue was used to exclude non-viable cells.

The material sequenced was memory CD4+ T cells from blood. The TCR comes from an adult in good health and CMV-seronegative. Recombination joined TRBV18 with TRBJ1-1, with a weak D call of TRBD1 (5 bases match). The nucleotides are TGTGCCAGCTCACAGGGGCAGAACACTGAAGCTTTCTTT. Translated, it gives CASSQGQNTEAFF. The variable domain in full, with residues beyond the CDR3 obtained from the reference TRBV18 and TRBJ1-1 genes, is NAGVMQNPRHLVRRRGQEARLRCSPMKGHSHVYWYRQLPEEGLKFMVYLQKENIIDESGMPKERFSAEFPKEGPSILRIQQVVRGDSAAYFCASSQGQNTEAFFGQGTRLTVV.